The 26 T cell receptor beta chains below all came from one sample that was sequenced in a study of cytotoxic CD8 clonotypes in ibrutinib-treated CLL. Using immunoSEQ multiplex PCR, the repertoire was profiled, and TCRdb retains in-frame clones only, with some absent. The top ten clones hold more than 30% of a sample with thousands of clones, over 60% of them seen once. The starting material was PBMCs, obtained before ibrutinib treatment. These receptors were taken from a human donor with chronic lymphocytic leukemia.

CDR3 region: CASSPDTRDEQYF. CDR3 nucleotide sequence: TGTGCCAGCTCACCCGACACTAGGGACGAGCAGTACTTC. The rearrangement joins TRBV18 to TRBJ2-7; possible D gene TRBD2, 5 bases. Germline assignment: CDR1 KGHSH and CDR2 LQKENI. This CDR3 region has 13 residues. The germline V and J ends were trimmed by 3 bases and 5 bases, with 11 bases remaining between them.

The rearrangement uses TRBV18 and TRBJ2-4; TRBD1 is a possible D gene (6 bases). Germline CDR1 KGHSH, CDR2 LQKENI. The V gene lost 6 bases and the J gene lost 6 bases, with 15 bases spanning the gap. The CDR3 is made up of 14 amino acids. CDR3 region: CASSPQGIGNIQYF. In DNA form, the CDR3 reads TGTGCCAGCTCGCCGCAGGGGATCGGAAACATTCAGTACTTC.

The V gene is TRBV11-3, the J gene TRBJ2-7, with 12 bases lining up with TRBD1. The ends lost 5 bases at V and 6 bases at J; junction bases unmatched: 8. The CDR3 has 15 amino acids. Germline-derived CDR1 and CDR2 are SGHNT and YENEEA. The CDR3 coding sequence is TGTGCCAGCAGCGAAGGGACAGGGGGCCTGATCGAGCAGTACTTC. It codes for CASSEGTGGLIEQYF.

The V gene is TRBV11-2, the J gene TRBJ2-1, with D tentatively TRBD2 (7 bases). Per germline, CDR1 SGHAT and CDR2 FQNNGV. This CDR3 has 15 residues. Deletions cut 1 base from V and 8 bases from J, with 15 bases between. CDR3 in DNA: TGTGCCAGCAGCTTAGCCAGCGGGGCAGGGGATGAGCAGTTCTTC. Translation: CASSLASGAGDEQFF. The whole variable domain, remainder taken from reference TRBV11-2 and TRBJ2-1, is EAGVAQSPRYKIIEKRQSVAFWCNPISGHATLYWYQQILGQGPKLLIQFQNNGVVDDSQLPKDRFSAERLKGVDSTLKIQPAKLEDSAVYLCASSLASGAGDEQFFGPGTRLTVL.

V gene TRBV28 combines with J gene TRBJ1-2; TRBD1 matches at 11 bases. This CDR3 has 17 amino acids. In germline, CDR1 is MDHEN, CDR2 SYDVKM. The J segment lost 2 bases and the V segment lost 6 bases, leaving 11 bases of the junction unmatched. CDR3: CASRPPLGQGANYGYTF. The DNA of the CDR3 is TGTGCCAGCAGACCCCCGCTAGGACAGGGGGCCAACTATGGCTACACCTTC.

The chain has TRBV7-3 and TRBJ1-1, with TRBD1 matching over 7 bases. Germline-derived CDR1 and CDR2 are SGHTA and FQGTGA. The J segment lost 1 base and the V segment lost 2 bases, leaving 10 bases of the junction unmatched. The CDR3 runs 17 residues. Written as DNA, the CDR3 is TGTGCCAGCAGCTTATCCCCAGGACAGGCCTCGAACACTGAAGCTTTCTTT. This codes for CASSLSPGQASNTEAFF.

The rearrangement joins TRBV6-6 to TRBJ2-7; 16 bases line up with TRBD2. V shed 10 bases and J 4 bases; nucleotides not matched to a gene: 4. Germline values: CDR1 MNHNY, CDR2 SVGAGI (reference sequence). The CDR3 sequence is 14 residues long. In DNA, the CDR3 is TGTGCCACTTCGGGACTAGCGGGAGGGTACGAGCAGTACTTC. This codes for CATSGLAGGYEQYF.

In this sample, this clone turned up a few times. The chain links TRBV7-6 to TRBJ2-2, with 8 bases fitting TRBD2. V was clipped by 4 bases and J by 4 bases; unmatched bases: 8. Looked up from germline, CDR1 is SGHVS and CDR2 is FNYEAQ. The CDR3 extends over 16 amino acids. The DNA for the CDR3 is TGTGCCAGCAGCTGGACGAGCGGGAGCCCCACCGGGGAGCTGTTTTTT. Its protein is CASSWTSGSPTGELFF.

This sequence joins TRBV29-1 and TRBJ2-1, with D perhaps matching TRBD2 (7 bases). The ends were cut back, 6 bases at V and 3 bases at J, with 15 bases in the middle. Germline V gene data show CDR1 as SQVTM and CDR2 as ANQGSEA. The CDR3 contains 14 residues. The CDR3 bases are TGCAGCGTCCGCGGGAGAGGGGGCTACAATGAGCAGTTCTTC. Translation: CSVRGRGGYNEQFF.

Only one count was recorded for this clone. The J gene is TRBJ2-5, the V gene TRBV5-4; D might be TRBD2 (5 bases). V was cut by 4 bases and J by 4 bases, with 14 bases left in between. There are 14 residues in the CDR3. Germline V CDR1 and CDR2: SGHNT, YYREEE (reference sequence). Here the CDR3 reads CASSDPRRAETQYF. The DNA for the CDR3 is TGTGCCAGCAGCGATCCGCGGCGGGCAGAGACCCAGTACTTC.

V gene TRBV6-1 combines with J gene TRBJ1-4; D uncertain. Germline assignment: CDR1 MNHNS and CDR2 SASEGT. This CDR3 is 14 amino acids long. V was pared by 5 bases and J by 8 bases, with 15 bases between. CDR3 in DNA: TGTGCCAGCAGTTTACGTGAAGGGAGAGAAAAACTGTTTTTT. This gives the protein CASSLREGREKLFF.

In DNA, the CDR3 is TGTGCCAGCAAGCTCGGACCTCTCTCCTACGAGCAGTACTTC. This encodes CASKLGPLSYEQYF. The V and J genes are TRBV19 and TRBJ2-7; D is unclear. Germline V gives CDR1 LNHDA, CDR2 SQIVND (reference sequence). The V end lost 9 bases, the J end lost 0 bases, and 15 bases lay between the germline ends. This CDR3 spans 14 amino acids.

The rearrangement uses TRBV2 and TRBJ2-3; 10 bases match TRBD2. CDR1 SNHLY and CDR2 FYNNEI come from the germline V gene. This CDR3 is built from 16 residues. V lost 1 base, J lost 2 bases, and 3 bases stayed unmatched. The CDR3 spells CASSEGSGRNTDTQYF. The DNA for the CDR3 is TGTGCCAGCAGTGAAGGTAGCGGGAGGAACACAGATACGCAGTATTTT.

This clone was recorded once. The rearrangement joins TRBV7-2 to TRBJ2-7, with a weak D call TRBD2 (6 bases). CDR1 and CDR2 from the germline V gene are SGHTA and FQGNSA. V lost 0 bases and J 0 bases, leaving 12 bases between the germline ends. This CDR3 has 16 amino acids. CDR3 residues: CASSLALPSDSYEQYF. CDR3 coding DNA: TGTGCCAGCAGCTTAGCCTTGCCTAGCGACTCCTACGAGCAGTACTTC.

This chain joins TRBV5-1 and TRBJ2-7; D gene ambiguous. V was shortened by 4 bases and J by 6 bases, with 14 bases between the two germline ends. CDR1 is SGHRS and CDR2 is YFSETQ in the germline V gene. The CDR3 is 13 residues long. CDR3 nucleotides: TGCGCCAGCAGCCTCCGGGTGGACGGCGAGCAGTACTTC. It yields the protein CASSLRVDGEQYF.

This clone appeared a few times. The chain couples TRBV11-2 to TRBJ2-1, with 11 bases that match TRBD2. V was clipped by 1 base and J by 8 bases; unmatched bases: 4. CDR3 size: 15 residues. From germline, CDR1 is SGHAT and CDR2 FQNNGV. The CDR3 nucleotides read TGTGCCAGCAGCTTAGTAGCGGGAGGGTATGATGAGCAGTTCTTC. Amino acid sequence: CASSLVAGGYDEQFF.

The CDR3, as DNA: TGTGCCAGCAGCTTGTTTTTAGATACGCAGTATTTT. Its translation is CASSLFLDTQYF. J is TRBJ2-3 and V is TRBV5-4; D gene uncertain. CDR3 length: 12 residues. V lost 1 base, J lost 5 bases, and 5 bases lay in between. Germline V gives CDR1 SGHNT, CDR2 YYREEE (reference sequence).

The rearrangement uses TRBV28 and TRBJ1-4; TRBD1 aligns across 8 bases. This CDR3 is built from 15 residues. The V gene's germline CDR1 is MDHEN and CDR2 SYDVKM. V was pared by 6 bases and J by 4 bases, with 7 bases of the junction left unmatched. The CDR3 is CASRRRGLGNEKLFF. CDR3 sequence (DNA): TGTGCCAGCAGGCGCAGGGGGCTTGGTAATGAAAAACTGTTTTTT.

The chain joins TRBV5-1 to TRBJ1-1; no clear D. Trimming took off 1 base at V and 1 base at J, with 14 bases between the two ends. Germline V lookup: CDR1 SGHRS, CDR2 YFSETQ. This CDR3 spans 16 amino acids. CDR3 in amino acids: CASSLLPAGENTEAFF. CDR3 DNA: TGCGCCAGCAGCTTGCTTCCGGCAGGAGAGAACACTGAAGCTTTCTTT.

CDR3 DNA sequence: TGTGCCAGCAGATTGGGGACAACCTACGAGCAGTACTTC. Protein: CASRLGTTYEQYF. The chain combines TRBV6-1 with TRBJ2-7; D may be TRBD1 (6 bases). Trimming took 6 bases from V and 2 from J, leaving 11 bases between them. The V gene's germline CDR1 is MNHNS and CDR2 SASEGT. This CDR3 comprises 13 residues.

This CDR3 is CASSENPYEQYF. The CDR3 DNA reads TGTGCCTCGTCCGAGAACCCCTACGAGCAGTACTTC. The chain joins TRBV30 to TRBJ2-7, with no clear D. In germline, CDR1 is GTSNPN, CDR2 SVGIG (reference sequence). The CDR3 is 12 amino acids. The V end lost 7 bases, the J end lost 2 bases, and 12 bases lay between the germline ends.

This clone is judged medium-sized. The gene calls are TRBV28 and TRBJ1-1, with D perhaps matching TRBD1 (6 bases). Germline V gene sequence: CDR1 MDHEN, CDR2 SYDVKM. Trimming left V 2 bases short and J 5 bases short, with 15 bases between. The CDR3 consists of 15 residues. Written as DNA, the CDR3 is TGTGCCAGCAGTTTAATCGGCAGGGGACTTACTGAAGCTTTCTTT. It codes for CASSLIGRGLTEAFF.

The V call is TRBV10-3, the J call TRBJ2-2, with D maybe TRBD1 (6 bases). Germline loops: CDR1 ENHRY, CDR2 SYGVKD. Trimming pared 5 bases from V and 1 base from J, leaving 8 bases between. The CDR3 has 14 amino acids. In DNA form, the CDR3 reads TGTGCCATCAGTTTACAGGGGAACACCGGGGAGCTGTTTTTT. Its protein is CAISLQGNTGELFF.

The DNA for the CDR3 is TGTGCCAGCAGTCCAAGACTAGCGGAGTACCAAGAGACCCAGTACTTC. Translation gives CASSPRLAEYQETQYF. The chain is built from TRBV5-4 and TRBJ2-5; TRBD2 aligns across 9 bases. In germline, CDR1 is SGHNT, CDR2 YYREEE (reference sequence). The CDR3 consists of 16 residues. Trimming at V came to 5 bases and at J to 0 bases, leaving 8 bases not matched to a gene.

This clone came up a few times. CDR3 amino acids: CAISLTGFQETQYF. CDR3 sequence (DNA): TGTGCCATCAGTTTGACAGGGTTCCAAGAGACCCAGTACTTC. This rearrangement joins TRBV10-3 to TRBJ2-5; 7 nucleotides align to TRBD1. J gave up 1 base and V 5 bases, and 4 bases lay outside the gene matches. Germline assignment: CDR1 ENHRY and CDR2 SYGVKD. CDR3 length: 14 residues.

This sequence joins TRBV7-2 and TRBJ1-2; possibly TRBD1 for D (6 bases). Trimming left V 7 bases short and J 2 bases short, with 14 bases between. CDR1 is SGHTA and CDR2 is FQGNSA in the germline V gene. This CDR3 contains 14 residues. The CDR3, as DNA: TGTGCCAGCAATTCCCAGGGGTCAAACTATGGCTACACCTTC. Translated, it gives CASNSQGSNYGYTF.